This TCR beta chain was captured by sequencing in a study of OX40 agonist ivuxolimab in advanced cancers. Across the whole study: Of mixed ages from about 20 to 80 and averaging about 60 years, the group was 65% to 85% male. Allowance was made for prior anti-PD-1, anti-PD-L1 or anti-CTLA-4 therapy, and about 37% had some. Whole-study results and caveats: The study observed clonal expansion of CD4+ and CD8+ blood T cells by week 6 at 0.1 to 3.0 mg/kg.

The germline V gene has CDR1 SGHNT and CDR2 YENEEA. The CDR3 spans 16 residues. V was shortened by 2 bases and J by 3 bases, with 13 bases between the two germline ends. Blood sampling took place at baseline, cycle 4 day 1, and cycle 7 day 1. This table comes from immunoSEQ multiplex PCR, and its TCRdb copy is limited to in-frame clones, with some not included. The table lists tens of thousands of clones, about nine tenths of them singletons. About this clone: The antigen is undetermined.

The TCR was taken from an adult with an advanced solid tumor such as melanoma, head and neck, liver or kidney cancer. The sequences come from CD4+ or CD8+ T cells sorted from blood, collected in a trial of the OX40 agonist ivuxolimab. This chain connects TRBV11-3 to TRBJ2-2; D remains unclear. In DNA form, the CDR3 reads TGTGCCAGCAGCTTAAAAAACAGCTACGACACCGGGGAGCTGTTTTTT. Translated, it gives CASSLKNSYDTGELFF.